The TCR beta chain under discussion was sequenced for a study of T cells in Graves' hyperthyroidism and ophthalmopathy. Amplified regions were TCR beta CDR3 sequences from RNA transcripts. TCR CDR3 regions were first amplified by RT-PCR with HTBI primers. MiXCR was run by TCRdb on the multiplex PCR reads, yielding one entry per CDR3 protein. The table lists over 300,000 distinct CDR3 sequences, roughly 13% of them singletons, with around 32% in the top ten. This clonotype showed up many times. The ends lost 10 bases at V and 5 bases at J; junction bases unmatched: 5. This CDR3 comprises 13 residues. Germline V gene data show CDR1 as SNHLY and CDR2 as FYNNEI.

The chain combines TRBV2 with TRBJ2-5; TRBD1 matches at 12 bases. The sequencing sample was made of blood. The source of this sequence is a middle-aged woman with Graves' ophthalmopathy. CDR3 nucleotide sequence: TGTGCCACCTCCGGGACAGGGGGCGAGACCCAGTACTTC. Its protein is CATSGTGGETQYF.